The clone carrying this T cell receptor beta chain occurred a few times. Its antigen is not identified. Healthy Caucasian individuals from Russia aged roughly 6 to 100 were enrolled as donors. Isolated PBMCs totaled at least 6.5 million in each sample. This sample stems from a study of blood T cells in healthy people across ages. Using a J-beta primer mix together with a sample-barcoded 5' primer, a second PCR was run for about 7 to 12 cycles. TCRdb analysed the 5' RACE reads with MiXCR anew, one entry per CDR3 protein. The data contain around 800,000 distinct CDR3 sequences, more than 40% of them singletons. V shed 1 base and J shed 1 base, with 8 bases lying between them. Per the germline V gene, CDR1 is DFQATT and CDR2 is SNEGSKA (reference sequence). This CDR3 has 14 amino acids. Findings and caveats of the study: Without sorted subsets, naive and antigen-experienced compartments could not be conclusively compared. Older age went with lower TCR beta diversity per million T cells, in a roughly linear way.

The receptor was isolated from a man aged 55-75 years in good health. The sample consisted of blood. V is TRBV20-1 and J is TRBJ2-4, with a tentative D call TRBD1 (6 bases). In nucleotides, the CDR3 is TGCAGTGCTAGAGCCGGACAGGCCAAAAACATTCAGTACTTC. Amino acids: CSARAGQAKNIQYF.